This T cell receptor (beta chain) was captured in a study of vaccination effects on CD4 cells after COVID-19. The CDR3 length is 16 residues. Trimming stripped 5 bases from V and 3 bases from J, with 19 bases between. Germline CDR1 SGHAT, CDR2 FQNNGV. Antigen-specific CD4+ T cells were expanded (with viral peptide pools) by the ViraFEST assay ahead of sequencing. Culturing for around 10 days preceded CD4+ T cell isolation. The person had a PCR-confirmed SARS-CoV-2 infection during March to December 2020. Peptides at 10 ug/ml and IL-2 at 10 IU/ml were added to around 2 million PBMC per well. In regard to this clone: Antigen unknown.

Findings of the study overall: The study, lacking early post-infection timepoints, had few convalescent patients. Newly vaccine-induced clones made up most of the convalescents' post-vaccine spike-reactive clones.

Generated by immunoSEQ multiplex PCR, the TCRdb table keeps only in-frame clones and is missing some. This sample has tens of thousands of clones, with approximately 72% found just once. This receptor was taken from a human donor who had a prior SARS-CoV-2 infection. The V gene is TRBV11-2, the J gene TRBJ1-1; a weak D match, TRBD1 (5 bases). The material sequenced was CD4+ T cells from PBMCs cultured with a peptide pool, taken before COVID-19 vaccination. CDR3 coding DNA: TGTGCCAGCAGCGGAGATAGAGGGACTTGGGACACTGAAGCTTTCTTT. Translation gives CASSGDRGTWDTEAFF.